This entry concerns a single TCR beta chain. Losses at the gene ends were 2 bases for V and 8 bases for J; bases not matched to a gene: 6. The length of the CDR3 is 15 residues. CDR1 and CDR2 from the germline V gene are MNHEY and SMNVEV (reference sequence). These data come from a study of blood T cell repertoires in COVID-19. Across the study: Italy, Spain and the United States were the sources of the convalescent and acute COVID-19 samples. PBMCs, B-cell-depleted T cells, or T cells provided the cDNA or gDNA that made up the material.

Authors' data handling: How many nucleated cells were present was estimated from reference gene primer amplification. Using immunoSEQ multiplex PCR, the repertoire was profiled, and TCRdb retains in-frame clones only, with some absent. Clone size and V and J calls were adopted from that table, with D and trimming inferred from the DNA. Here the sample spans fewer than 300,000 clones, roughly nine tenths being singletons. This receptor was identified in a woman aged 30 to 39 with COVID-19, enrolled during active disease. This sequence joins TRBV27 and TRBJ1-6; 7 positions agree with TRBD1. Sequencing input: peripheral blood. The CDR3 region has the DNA TGTGCCAGCAGTTTAAGACAGGGTGGAGATTCACCCCTCCACTTT. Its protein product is CASSLRQGGDSPLHF.